Following are 11 T cell receptor beta chains from one sample sequenced in a study of OX40 agonist ivuxolimab in advanced cancers. TCRdb's table, derived via immunoSEQ multiplex PCR, lists solely in-frame clones and lacks some. The table has about 14,000 clones, 82% seen once. The sample consisted of CD4+ or CD8+ T cells sorted from blood, taken in a trial of the OX40 agonist ivuxolimab. These receptor sequences come from an adult with an advanced solid tumor such as melanoma, head and neck, liver or kidney cancer.

The rearrangement links TRBV6-4 to TRBJ2-3; TRBD2 aligns across 8 bases. The CDR3 totals 14 residues. J was trimmed by 2 bases and V by 2 bases; bases with no gene match: 0. CDR1 and CDR2 from the germline V gene are MRHNA and SNTAGT. The CDR3 region has the DNA TGTGCCAGCAGTGACGGACTAGCCACAGATACGCAGTATTTT. Its protein product is CASSDGLATDTQYF.

The chain uses TRBV4-3 and TRBJ1-4; possibly TRBD1 for D (6 bases). Germline CDR1 reads LGHNA; CDR2 reads YSLEER. The CDR3 loop spans 15 amino acids. V was trimmed by 5 bases and J by 4 bases, leaving 14 bases between them. The CDR3: CASSKGGGVNEKLFF. CDR3 bases: TGCGCCAGCAGCAAAGGGGGAGGGGTTAATGAAAAACTGTTTTTT.

This clone has only one observation. The chain employs TRBV27 and TRBJ2-7, with D perhaps TRBD1 (5 bases). The germline V gene encodes CDR1 MNHEY and CDR2 SMNVEV (reference sequence). CDR3 length equals 13 residues. Trimming left V 2 bases short and J 2 bases short, with 7 bases between. Here the CDR3 DNA reads TGTGCCAGCAGTTTACAGGGAACCTACGAGCAGTACTTC. Residues: CASSLQGTYEQYF.

This sequence joins TRBV9 and TRBJ1-5; D perhaps matches TRBD1 (6 bases). This CDR3 is 14 amino acids long. V was clipped by 3 bases and J by 4 bases, with 11 bases between them. Germline V gene data show CDR1 as SGDLS and CDR2 as YYNGEE. This CDR3 reads CASSGEQGNQPQHF. In DNA form, the CDR3 reads TGTGCCAGCAGCGGCGAACAGGGAAATCAGCCCCAGCATTTT.

The genes are TRBV15 and TRBJ2-3; D possibly corresponds to TRBD1 (5 bases). The germline V and J ends were trimmed by 0 bases and 0 bases, with 13 bases remaining between them. The CDR3 runs 17 residues. CDR1 LNHNV and CDR2 YYDKDF come from the germline V gene (reference sequence). CDR3 sequence reads: CATSREGRITSTDTQYF. The DNA of the CDR3 is TGTGCCACCAGCAGAGAGGGGCGGATCACTAGCACAGATACGCAGTATTTT.

The rearrangement uses TRBV11-2 and TRBJ1-1; 7 nucleotides match TRBD1. V shed 5 bases, J shed 5 bases, and the junction held 5 bases outside the gene matches. Per the germline V gene, CDR1 is SGHAT and CDR2 is FQNNGV. The CDR3 sequence is 13 residues long. This chain's CDR3 is CASSAQGTTEAFF. The CDR3 coding sequence is TGTGCCAGCAGCGCACAGGGGACGACTGAAGCTTTCTTT.

This chain links TRBV7-9 with TRBJ1-5; D gene ambiguous. Trimming cost V 4 bases and J 6 bases, with 7 bases left between them. Germline CDR1 SEHNR, CDR2 FQNEAQ (reference sequence). This CDR3 has 12 amino acids. The CDR3 sequence: CASSYLGQPQHF. The CDR3 DNA reads as TGTGCCAGCAGCTACCTTGGTCAGCCCCAGCATTTT.

CDR3 sequence reads: CASSSLSYRETQYF. The CDR3 coding sequence is TGTGCCAGCAGCTCCCTTTCTTATAGAGAGACCCAGTACTTC. The chain combines TRBV5-6 with TRBJ2-5; D is unclear. V was clipped by 3 bases and J by 4 bases, with 13 bases between them. This CDR3 spans 14 amino acids. Germline V gives CDR1 SGHDT, CDR2 YYEEEE. Looking up the rest from reference TRBV5-6 and TRBJ2-5 gives the full variable domain: DAGVTQSPTHLIKTRGQQVTLRCSPKSGHDTVSWYQQALGQGPQFIFQYYEEEERQRGNFPDRFSGHQFPNYSSELNVNALLLGDSALYLCASSSLSYRETQYFGPGTRLLVL.

This rearrangement joins TRBV15 to TRBJ2-1, with TRBD2 identical over 8 bases. Germline trimming cut 4 bases from V and 8 bases from J; bases unmatched to any gene: 13. Germline V gives CDR1 LNHNV, CDR2 YYDKDF (reference sequence). CDR3 length: 16 amino acids. DNA for the CDR3: TGTGCCACCAGCACCAACCGGGAGGGACGCGGGGATGAGCAGTTCTTC. This gives the protein CATSTNREGRGDEQFF.

V usage is TRBV6-5 and J usage is TRBJ1-1; 8 bases match TRBD1. CDR1 and CDR2 (germline): MNHEY, SVGAGI. The CDR3 is made up of 13 amino acids. Germline trimming cut 3 bases from V and 6 bases from J; bases unmatched to any gene: 3. In nucleotides, the CDR3 is TGTGCCAGCAGTTATCAGGGGGCGGCTGAAGCTTTCTTT. Translating it yields CASSYQGAAEAFF.

A single count supports this clone. The V and J genes are TRBV6-5 and TRBJ2-5, with D hard to call. CDR3 length: 11 residues. V shed 10 bases and J shed 5 bases, with 11 bases lying between them. CDR1 is MNHEY and CDR2 is SVGAGI in the germline V gene. CDR3 region: CATLSPETQYF. In DNA form, the CDR3 reads TGTGCCACTCTGTCCCCCGAGACCCAGTACTTC.